The clone carrying this T cell receptor (beta chain) was picked up a small number of times. What it recognizes is unknown. The data were taken from a study of Ad26.COV2.S vaccination and SARS-CoV-2 variants. Study background: In the COV1001 trial, the donor was in the Ad26.COV2.S arm. Administration of Ad26.COV2.S was intramuscular, either once or twice 56 days apart. Study findings and constraints: Marked by substantial breadth, spike-specific CD8+ and CD4+ T cell responses were reportedly seen after vaccination.

The repertoire was sequenced with immunoSEQ multiplex PCR; TCRdb's copy has only in-frame clones and lacks some. Here the sample spans about 400,000 clones, over 75% being singletons. The treatment is: 19 received Ad26.COV2.S at low or high dose, single or two shots; about 5 received placebo; per-sample allocation not given. Following the first vaccine or placebo injection, samples were taken on day 63. The individual, an adult aged 18-55 years, was a donor in Boston. There are 17 residues in the CDR3. Trimming removed 5 bases from V and 3 bases from J; junction bases left unmatched: 12. Germline CDR1 reads LGHDT; CDR2 reads YNNKEL (reference sequence).

This sequence joins TRBV3-1 (or the pseudogene TRBV3-2) and TRBJ1-3; TRBD1 aligns across 8 bases. This sequence originates from a person aged 18-65 years who received the Ad26.COV2.S COVID-19 vaccine or a placebo. The source material was peripheral blood, sampled in a trial of Ad26.COV2.S vaccine versus placebo. The CDR3 region is CASSSDAGTGFGNTIYF. The CDR3, as DNA: TGTGCCAGCAGCTCCGATGCCGGGACAGGTTTTGGAAACACCATATATTTT.